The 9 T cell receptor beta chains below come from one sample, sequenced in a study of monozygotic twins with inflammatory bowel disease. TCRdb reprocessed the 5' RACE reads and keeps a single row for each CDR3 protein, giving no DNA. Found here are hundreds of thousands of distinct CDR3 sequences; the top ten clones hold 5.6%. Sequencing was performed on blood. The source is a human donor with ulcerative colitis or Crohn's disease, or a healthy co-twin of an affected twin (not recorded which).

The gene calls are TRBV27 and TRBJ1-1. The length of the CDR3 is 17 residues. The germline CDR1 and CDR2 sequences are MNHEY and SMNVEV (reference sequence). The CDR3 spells CASSLRGLGTPNTEAFF.

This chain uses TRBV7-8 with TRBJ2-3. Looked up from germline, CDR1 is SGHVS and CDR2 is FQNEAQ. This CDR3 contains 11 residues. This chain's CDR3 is CASSLHNTQYF.

The chain's CDR3 is CASSVVQSGGELFF. The rearrangement links TRBV9 to TRBJ2-2. Germline values: CDR1 SGDLS, CDR2 YYNGEE. The CDR3 is 14 amino acids.

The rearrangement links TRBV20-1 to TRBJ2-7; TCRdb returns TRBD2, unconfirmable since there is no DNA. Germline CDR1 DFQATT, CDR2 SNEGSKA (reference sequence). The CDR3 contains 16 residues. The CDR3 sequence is CSAPFSGSGRRDEQYF.

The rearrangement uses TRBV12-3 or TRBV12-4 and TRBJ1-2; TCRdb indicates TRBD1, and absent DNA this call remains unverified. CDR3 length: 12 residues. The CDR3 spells CASSFDREGYTF.

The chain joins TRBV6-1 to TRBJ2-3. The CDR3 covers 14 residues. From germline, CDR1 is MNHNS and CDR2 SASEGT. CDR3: CASSVRTREDTQYF.

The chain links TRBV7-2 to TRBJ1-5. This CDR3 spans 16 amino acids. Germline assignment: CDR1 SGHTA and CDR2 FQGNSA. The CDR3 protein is CASSLAPGYSNQPQHF. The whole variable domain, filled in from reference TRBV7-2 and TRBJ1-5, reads GAGVSQSPSNKVTEKGKDVELRCDPISGHTALYWYRQSLGQGLEFLIYFQGNSAPDKSGLPSDRFSAERTGGSVSTLTIQRTQQEDSAVYLCASSLAPGYSNQPQHFGDGTRLSIL.

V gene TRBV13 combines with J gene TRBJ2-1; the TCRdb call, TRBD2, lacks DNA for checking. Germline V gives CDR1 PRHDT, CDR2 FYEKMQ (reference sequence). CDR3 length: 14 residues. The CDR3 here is CASSPGTVSNEQFF.

The CDR3 here is CASSRPVTGVTNTQYF. V gene TRBV18 combines with J gene TRBJ2-3; with no DNA, the TCRdb D assignment of TRBD1 cannot be verified. There are 16 residues in the CDR3. CDR1 and CDR2 (germline): KGHSH, LQKENI.